A single sample is the source of the 25 T cell receptor beta chains below, sequenced in a study of human T cells and chemical hapten exposure. TCRdb independently ran MiXCR on the RACE reads; one entry per CDR3 protein. Here the sample spans 75,000 to 90,000 distinct CDR3 sequences, about 10% being singletons. Time point here: patch test 3, about 24 weeks after DPC sensitization. The treatment denotes: therapeutic diphenylcyclopropenone sensitization with weekly scalp DPC. The source was whole blood, collected in connection with sensitization to the hapten diphenylcyclopropenone (DPC). These TCRs come from a woman between 45 and 65 years old with alopecia areata. Some clones in this sample may be carry-over from other donors' samples.

This clonotype is a singleton in its sample. This chain connects TRBV9 to TRBJ2-5; 9 bases are a match to TRBD2. CDR1 is SGDLS and CDR2 is YYNGEE in the germline V gene. The CDR3 runs to 15 residues. V was clipped by 4 bases and J by 4 bases; unmatched bases: 8. CDR3 protein: CASSPGTSQGETQYF. CDR3 nucleotide sequence: TGTGCCAGCAGCCCCGGGACTAGCCAAGGAGAGACCCAGTACTTC.

The chain has TRBV6-1 and TRBJ1-1; TRBD1 is a possible D gene (5 bases). The CDR3 contains 16 residues. Germline V gives CDR1 MNHNS, CDR2 SASEGT. V lost 0 bases and J lost 3, with 14 bases in between. This chain's CDR3 is CASSEASGGGDTEAFF. The CDR3 DNA reads as TGTGCCAGCAGTGAAGCGTCCGGTGGGGGGGACACTGAAGCTTTCTTT.

This clonotype was counted at least ten times. The rearrangement links TRBV9 to TRBJ1-2, with D unresolved. CDR1 is SGDLS and CDR2 is YYNGEE in the germline V gene. This CDR3 contains 15 residues. V was cut by 1 base and J by 4 bases, with 14 bases left in between. CDR3 nucleotide sequence: TGTGCCAGCAGCGTACTTTCCAAACGAGGCTATGGCTACACCTTC. This translates into CASSVLSKRGYGYTF.

The rearrangement links TRBV11-2 to TRBJ2-2; 12 nucleotides line up with TRBD1. This CDR3 has 15 amino acids. CDR1 is SGHAT and CDR2 is FQNNGV in the germline V gene. V dropped 5 bases and J dropped 5; count of bases not matched to a gene: 3. CDR3 in amino acids: CASSGTGGRTGELFF. CDR3 DNA: TGTGCCAGCAGCGGGACAGGGGGCAGAACCGGGGAGCTGTTTTTT.

This rearrangement joins TRBV30 to TRBJ1-1, with D unclear. This CDR3 is 13 amino acids long. Germline V gives CDR1 GTSNPN, CDR2 SVGIG (reference sequence). Trimming took off 3 bases at V and 5 bases at J, with 13 bases between the two ends. CDR3 sequence: CAWSVGPRTEAFF. CDR3 bases: TGTGCCTGGAGCGTCGGGCCCCGGACTGAAGCTTTCTTT.

The chain is built from TRBV6-5 and TRBJ2-2; D ambiguous. The CDR3 has 14 residues. Germline V gives CDR1 MNHEY, CDR2 SVGAGI. Trimming pared 5 bases from V and 4 bases from J, leaving 11 bases between. The CDR3 region is CASSQLMGTGELFF. As DNA, the CDR3 is TGTGCCAGCAGTCAGCTGATGGGCACCGGGGAGCTGTTTTTT.

The chain is built from TRBV28 and TRBJ1-1; D ambiguous. Trimming cost V 0 bases and J 8 bases, with 4 bases left between them. The CDR3 is 11 residues long. Germline assignment: CDR1 MDHEN and CDR2 SYDVKM. The CDR3 protein is CASSLWGEAFF. DNA for the CDR3: TGTGCCAGCAGTTTATGGGGAGAAGCTTTCTTT. Complete variable domain (other parts from reference TRBV28 and TRBJ1-1): DVKVTQSSRYLVKRTGEKVFLECVQDMDHENMFWYRQDPGLGLRLIYFSYDVKMKEKGDIPEGYSVSREKKERFSLILESASTNQTSMYLCASSLWGEAFFGQGTRLTVV.

Only a few counts were recorded for this clonotype. V and J are TRBV12-3 or TRBV12-4 and TRBJ1-1, with a tentative D call TRBD1 (5 bases). V was clipped by 6 bases and J by 1 base, with 9 bases between them. The CDR3 is 13 residues long. CDR3 bases: TGTGCCAGCAGGAGGGGAGGGAACACTGAAGCTTTCTTT. Protein sequence: CASRRGGNTEAFF.

The gene calls are TRBV19 and TRBJ1-5; 8 positions agree with TRBD1. Trimming removed 2 bases from V and 2 bases from J; junction bases left unmatched: 11. The CDR3 spans 18 residues. Germline V CDR1 and CDR2: LNHDA, SQIVND (reference sequence). The CDR3 loop is CASSITPPGTGGNQPQHF. CDR3 bases: TGTGCCAGTAGTATAACCCCCCCCGGGACAGGCGGCAATCAGCCCCAGCATTTT.

A few counts support this clonotype. The CDR3 coding sequence is TGCAGTGCCGGTCAAAGGTTGGGGCAAGAGACCCAGTACTTC. Translation gives CSAGQRLGQETQYF. V and J are TRBV20-1 and TRBJ2-5; D call uncertain. V was shortened by 6 bases and J by 2 bases, with 16 bases between the two germline ends. The CDR3 is made up of 14 amino acids. Per germline, CDR1 DFQATT and CDR2 SNEGSKA (reference sequence).

This clonotype was seen many times. The J gene is TRBJ1-5, the V gene TRBV12-3 or TRBV12-4; D call uncertain. Trimming took 1 base from V and 4 from J, leaving 5 bases between them. CDR3 length: 13 amino acids. The CDR3 here is CASSLEMNQPQHF. CDR3 coding DNA: TGTGCCAGCAGTTTAGAGATGAATCAGCCCCAGCATTTT.

There are a few counts of this clonotype. The chain is built from TRBV7-6 and TRBJ2-7, with D unclear. Trimming stripped 4 bases from V and 5 bases from J, with 15 bases between. The V gene's germline CDR1 is SGHVS and CDR2 FNYEAQ. This CDR3 has 14 amino acids. The CDR3 DNA follows: TGTGCCAGCAGCTCTGTAGGGAATCAAGACGAGCAGTACTTC. Its protein is CASSSVGNQDEQYF.

This clonotype was picked up many times. This chain connects TRBV5-1 to TRBJ2-7, with 10 bases lining up with TRBD1. In germline, CDR1 is SGHRS, CDR2 YFSETQ. This CDR3 region has 15 residues. Germline trimming cut 3 bases from V and 5 bases from J; bases unmatched to any gene: 8. Written as DNA, the CDR3 is TGCGCCAGCAGCTCCGAGACAGGGGGCCGTCACGAGCAGTACTTC. As protein: CASSSETGGRHEQYF.

This clonotype was seen repeatedly, ten times or more. The chain joins TRBV7-6 to TRBJ2-5; 15 bases are shared with TRBD2. The junction had 10 bases not matched to a gene; V was cut back by 5 bases and J by 0 bases. The CDR3 is 19 amino acids. The germline V gene has CDR1 SGHVS and CDR2 FNYEAQ. This CDR3 reads CASSLRTSGRAGDQETQYF. The CDR3 bases are TGTGCCAGCAGCCTCCGGACTAGCGGGAGGGCCGGTGACCAAGAGACCCAGTACTTC.

There are many counts of this clonotype. V gene TRBV7-2 combines with J gene TRBJ1-4, with 7 bases fitting TRBD1. J lost 8 bases, V lost 4 bases, and 16 bases had no gene match. Germline loops: CDR1 SGHTA, CDR2 FQGNSA. The CDR3 is 17 amino acids. CDR3 sequence reads: CASSSTLRQGGREKLFF. The CDR3 bases are TGTGCCAGCAGCTCAACCTTACGACAGGGAGGACGGGAAAAACTGTTTTTT.

In this sample, this clonotype turned up a few times. V and J are TRBV25-1 and TRBJ2-7; 8 nucleotides agree with TRBD1. CDR1 is MGHDK, CDR2 SYGVNS, per germline. This CDR3 spans 15 amino acids. V dropped 2 bases and J dropped 4; count of bases not matched to a gene: 7. CDR3 sequence: CASSEPGTGGYEQYF. In DNA, the CDR3 is TGTGCCAGCAGTGAACCCGGGACAGGAGGTTACGAGCAGTACTTC.

V gene TRBV29-1 combines with J gene TRBJ2-5, with D tentatively TRBD2 (7 bases). V dropped 4 bases and J dropped 1 base, with 13 bases sitting between them. Germline CDR1 SQVTM, CDR2 ANQGSEA. CDR3 length: 14 residues. This chain's CDR3 is CSVGRGGGQETQYF. The CDR3 DNA sequence: TGCAGCGTTGGGAGAGGGGGGGGCCAAGAGACCCAGTACTTC.

This rearrangement joins TRBV6-5 to TRBJ1-5; TRBD1 is a possible D gene (5 bases). V gave up 6 bases and J gave up 7 bases, with 19 bases separating them. This CDR3 comprises 15 residues. Germline assignment: CDR1 MNHEY and CDR2 SVGAGI. The CDR3 sequence: CASSPLGGRRQPQHF. The CDR3 DNA sequence: TGTGCCAGCAGCCCCCTTGGGGGAAGGAGGCAGCCCCAGCATTTT.

Comment on this clonotype: A much larger clone differs by one base, so this may be a read error. The V and J genes are TRBV20-1 and TRBJ2-3; 16 bases are shared with TRBD2. Germline loops: CDR1 DFQATT, CDR2 SNEGSKA (reference sequence). The CDR3 contains 18 residues. This chain's CDR3 is CSAQGTSGRALDTDTRYF. The DNA of the CDR3 is TGCAGTGCTCAAGGGACTAGCGGGAGGGCCCTAGACACAGATACGCGGTATTTT.

A remark on this clonotype: Being one base from a much bigger clone, this may be a read error. The chain uses TRBV7-9 and TRBJ2-5; weak D call: TRBD1 (6 bases). The CDR3 runs 18 residues. Germline V gene sequence: CDR1 SEHNR, CDR2 FQNEAQ (reference sequence). The V gene lost 1 base and the J gene lost 1 base, with 19 bases spanning the gap. This CDR3 reads CASSLGARGRTGQETQYF. DNA of the CDR3: TGTGCCAGCAGCTTAGGGGCTAGGGGGAGAACGGGCCAAGAGACCCAGTACTTC.

This clonotype was detected many times. V usage is TRBV12-3 or TRBV12-4 and J usage is TRBJ1-1; TRBD1 might be the D (5 bases). The V and J ends lost 8 bases and 0 bases respectively, with 10 bases between them. The CDR3 is 13 residues long. CDR3 protein: CASWTPMNTEAFF. The DNA for the CDR3 is TGTGCCAGCTGGACACCTATGAACACTGAAGCTTTCTTT.

This clonotype was seen once. The J gene is TRBJ2-2, the V gene TRBV28, with 8 bases that match TRBD2. CDR3 length: 15 residues. Germline V lookup: CDR1 MDHEN, CDR2 SYDVKM. The junction had 1 base not matched to a gene; V was cut back by 3 bases and J by 1 base. The CDR3 protein is CASSFLAGNTGELFF. CDR3 nucleotide sequence: TGTGCCAGCAGTTTCCTAGCGGGGAACACCGGGGAGCTGTTTTTT.

This chain connects TRBV6-6 to TRBJ2-7; 11 bases agree with TRBD2. CDR1 MNHNY and CDR2 SVGAGI come from the germline V gene (reference sequence). Trimming removed 5 bases from V and 0 bases from J; junction bases left unmatched: 12. The CDR3 extends over 18 amino acids. This CDR3 reads CASSLGLAAHSSSYEQYF. The CDR3 nucleotides read TGTGCCAGCAGTCTGGGACTAGCGGCCCACTCTTCCTCCTACGAGCAGTACTTC.

There are a few counts of this clonotype. The chain is built from TRBV6-5 and TRBJ2-1; no firm D call. Germline CDR1 is MNHEY and CDR2 is SVGAGI. The CDR3 has 15 residues. V dropped 5 bases and J dropped 0 bases, with 11 bases sitting between them. The CDR3: CASSPRRSSYNEQFF. In DNA, the CDR3 is TGTGCCAGCAGTCCCCGGCGGAGCTCCTACAATGAGCAGTTCTTC.

The chain employs TRBV7-6 and TRBJ2-2, with 11 nucleotides matching TRBD2. The V gene's germline CDR1 is SGHVS and CDR2 FNYEAQ. The CDR3 consists of 16 residues. V shed 4 bases, J shed 4 bases, and the junction held 5 bases outside the gene matches. CDR3: CASSSGTSGFTGELFF. The CDR3 nucleotides are TGTGCCAGCAGCTCCGGGACTAGCGGTTTCACCGGGGAGCTGTTTTTT.